This T cell receptor beta chain was captured in a study of T-cell reconstitution after alpha-beta-depleted transplantation in children. This CDR3 is built from 14 residues. V lost 1 base and J 5 bases, leaving 12 bases between the germline ends. Germline V lookup: CDR1 SGDLS, CDR2 YYNGEE. It was with unique molecular identifiers that the TCRbeta library was prepared. TCRdb reprocessed the PCR reads via MiXCR and lists one record per CDR3 protein. The repertoire consists of about 830,000 distinct CDR3 sequences, with 16% occurring once and the leading ten covering about 4.6%. This clonotype was seen ten or more times.

Sequenced material: PBMCs, mostly from graft donor cells, taken 360 days after TCRalphabeta/CD19-depleted stem cell transplant. V is TRBV9 and J is TRBJ1-2; D uncertain. The source of this sequence is a male patient younger than 18 who had a stem cell transplant for acute lymphoblastic leukemia, so the T cells may come from the graft donor. CDR3 nucleotides: TGTGCCAGCAGCGTACAGTCGACTATATATGGCTACACCTTC. Amino acid sequence: CASSVQSTIYGYTF.